This section outlines one T cell receptor beta chain sequence together with its context. What it binds is not known. The data originate from a study of chemoradiotherapy in HPV16-positive cancers. Overall study results and limits: Candidate HPV-specific clones and E7-related TCR motifs grew in tumor during treatment.

Repeated repertoire sampling spanned the course of chemoradiotherapy. The method was immunoSEQ multiplex PCR; TCRdb's version includes in-frame clones alone and lacks a portion of them. Of 50,000 to 55,000 clones listed, 90% were seen once; the top ten hold 2.5% to 4%. Germline-derived CDR1 and CDR2 are SEHNR and FQNEAQ (reference sequence). V was trimmed by 7 bases and J by 9 bases, leaving 16 bases between them. CDR3 length: 14 amino acids. The rearrangement joins TRBV7-9 to TRBJ1-6, with D possibly TRBD1 on 6 matching bases. The sequence was obtained from a human donor with HPV-associated anogenital cancer. Sequencing was performed on blood, taken from a patient who underwent chemoradiotherapy. CDR3 nucleotide sequence: TGTGCCAGCAACGAGCAACAGGGAGGTTCACCCCTCCACTTT. Translating gives CASNEQQGGSPLHF.